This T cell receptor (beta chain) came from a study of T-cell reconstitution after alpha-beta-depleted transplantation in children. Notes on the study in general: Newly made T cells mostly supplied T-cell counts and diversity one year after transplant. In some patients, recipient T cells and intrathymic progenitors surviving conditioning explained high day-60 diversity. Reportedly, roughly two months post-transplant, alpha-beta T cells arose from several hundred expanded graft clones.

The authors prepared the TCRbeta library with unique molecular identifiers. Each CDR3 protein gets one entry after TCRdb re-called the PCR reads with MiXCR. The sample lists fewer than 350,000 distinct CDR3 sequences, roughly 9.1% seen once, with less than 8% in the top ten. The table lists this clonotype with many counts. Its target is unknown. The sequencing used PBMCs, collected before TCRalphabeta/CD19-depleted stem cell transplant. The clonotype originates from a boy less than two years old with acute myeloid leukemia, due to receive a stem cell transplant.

This CDR3 is CASRPTGYQETQYF. The CDR3, as DNA: TGTGCCAGCAGACCAACAGGGTACCAAGAGACCCAGTACTTC. The chain is built from TRBV7-2 and TRBJ2-5; weak D call: TRBD1 (6 bases). In germline, CDR1 is SGHTA, CDR2 FQGNSA. The V end was cut by 6 bases, the J end by 0 bases, with 11 bases between. This CDR3 comprises 14 residues. The full variable domain, with the rest looked up from reference TRBV7-2 and TRBJ2-5, is GAGVSQSPSNKVTEKGKDVELRCDPISGHTALYWYRQSLGQGLEFLIYFQGNSAPDKSGLPSDRFSAERTGGSVSTLTIQRTQQEDSAVYLCASRPTGYQETQYFGPGTRLLVL.